These 6 T cell receptor beta chains share one sample of origin, sequenced in a study of cytomegalovirus exposure and HLA in healthy donors. The PCR employed 60 Vbeta primers together with 13 Jbeta primers. TCRdb keeps only in-frame clones here, not all; method: immunoSEQ multiplex PCR. Of around 130,000 clones listed, roughly 88% were seen once; the top ten hold roughly 2.5%. The sequencing sample was made of PBMCs. The receptors stem from a man between 50 and 59 years old in good health and CMV-seronegative.

This clone has just one count. V usage is TRBV19 and J usage is TRBJ2-1; maybe TRBD2 (6 bases). The V and J ends lost 4 bases and 9 bases respectively, with 10 bases between them. The germline CDR1 and CDR2 sequences are LNHDA and SQIVND (reference sequence). The CDR3 is 12 residues long. The CDR3 region is CASSTLAAEQFF. The CDR3, as DNA: TGTGCCAGTAGTACTTTAGCGGCTGAGCAGTTCTTC.

The chain joins TRBV30 to TRBJ1-2; TRBD1 matches at 10 bases. Germline V CDR1 and CDR2: GTSNPN, SVGIG (reference sequence). There are 16 residues in the CDR3. The trim removed 3 bases at V and 6 bases at J, leaving 13 bases unmatched. CDR3 protein: CAWRLTPDRGLNGYTF. DNA of the CDR3: TGTGCCTGGAGACTTACCCCCGACAGGGGGCTTAATGGCTACACCTTC. Together with reference TRBV30 and TRBJ1-2, the CDR3 gives the full variable domain: SQTIHQWPATLVQPVGSPLSLECTVEGTSNPNLYWYRQAAGRGLQLLFYSVGIGQISSEVPQNLSASRPQDRQFILSSKKLLLSDSGFYLCAWRLTPDRGLNGYTFGSGTRLTVV.

The V gene is TRBV6-1, the J gene TRBJ1-2, with D possibly matching TRBD1 (5 bases). The germline CDR1 and CDR2 sequences are MNHNS and SASEGT. Between the trimmed V and J ends, which lost 8 bases and 0 bases, there was a span of 10 bases. This CDR3 is built from 13 residues. CDR3 amino acids: CASSGGTNYGYTF. The CDR3 DNA sequence: TGTGCCAGCTCTGGGGGGACTAACTATGGCTACACCTTC.

The J gene is TRBJ2-7, the V gene TRBV7-3, with a possible D match to TRBD2 (6 bases). The CDR3 has 13 amino acids. Germline V CDR1 and CDR2: SGHTA, FQGTGA. Trimming pared 5 bases from V and 3 bases from J, leaving 11 bases between. This chain's CDR3 is CASSRDFNYEQYF. The CDR3 nucleotides are TGTGCCAGCAGCCGGGACTTCAACTACGAGCAGTACTTC.

The chain uses TRBV15 and TRBJ1-6, with no clear D. This CDR3 has 15 residues. V shed 1 base and J shed 10 bases, with 14 bases lying between them. The germline V gene encodes CDR1 LNHNV and CDR2 YYDKDF (reference sequence). The CDR3 coding sequence is TGTGCCACCAGCAGAGTTCTCCAGGTCGAATCACCCCTCCACTTT. Amino acids: CATSRVLQVESPLHF.

This clone came up once. V and J are TRBV27 and TRBJ1-2, with 8 bases identical to TRBD1. Germline values: CDR1 MNHEY, CDR2 SMNVEV (reference sequence). This CDR3 region has 15 residues. V trimming: 3 bases; J trimming: 2 bases; junction bases outside the gene matches: 5. The CDR3 region has the DNA TGTGCCAGCAGTTTGGGGCAGGGGGCGAACTATGGCTACACCTTC. It is translated as CASSLGQGANYGYTF.